The 25 T cell receptor beta chains below were found in one sample sequenced in a study of cytomegalovirus exposure and HLA in healthy donors. Primers included in the PCR were 60 Vbeta and 13 Jbeta primers. Sequencing used immunoSEQ multiplex PCR; TCRdb keeps in-frame clones, though not all of them. Of around 150,000 clones in the sample, roughly three quarters are singletons; the top ten hold over 3%. The sequenced sample was PBMCs. The receptors derive from a man in his forties or fifties in good health and CMV-seronegative.

The chain couples TRBV9 to TRBJ2-3, with a possible D match to TRBD2 (6 bases). The germline V gene has CDR1 SGDLS and CDR2 YYNGEE. Trimming removed 0 bases from V and 1 base from J, with 9 bases in between. The CDR3 is made up of 15 amino acids. The CDR3 here is CASSVVPSGTDTQYF. For the CDR3, the DNA is TGTGCCAGCAGCGTAGTACCTAGCGGCACAGATACGCAGTATTTT.

The chain joins TRBV9 to TRBJ2-2, with TRBD2 identical over 7 bases. Germline CDR1 SGDLS, CDR2 YYNGEE. V shed 5 bases, J shed 2 bases, and the junction held 6 bases outside the gene matches. The CDR3 runs to 15 residues. The CDR3 protein is CASSTGLPNTGELFF. The DNA of the CDR3 is TGTGCCAGCAGTACGGGACTACCCAACACCGGGGAGCTGTTTTTT.

This clone was observed once. The gene calls are TRBV5-8 and TRBJ2-5, with a tentative D call TRBD2 (5 bases). Germline V gene data show CDR1 as SGHTS and CDR2 as YDEGEE. The CDR3 totals 14 residues. The V end lost 2 bases, the J end lost 2 bases, and 10 bases lay between the germline ends. The CDR3 loop is CASSFPGTQETQYF. The CDR3 nucleotides are TGTGCCAGCAGCTTTCCGGGAACTCAAGAGACCCAGTACTTC.

This chain uses TRBV19 with TRBJ2-1; D is undetermined. Between the trimmed V and J ends, which lost 3 bases and 5 bases, there was a span of 8 bases. The CDR3 is 13 residues long. Germline V lookup: CDR1 LNHDA, CDR2 SQIVND (reference sequence). The DNA of the CDR3 is TGTGCCAGTAGTATTGACATGAACAATGAGCAGTTCTTC. Translating it yields CASSIDMNNEQFF.

In its sample, this clone was seen once. V and J are TRBV5-4 and TRBJ2-1; 8 nucleotides agree with TRBD2. CDR1 is SGHNT and CDR2 is YYREEE in the germline V gene (reference sequence). The V segment lost 5 bases and the J segment 1 base; nucleotides outside the gene matches: 11. The CDR3 loop spans 17 amino acids. CDR3 DNA: TGTGCCAGCAGATCCGGGGGGGCGGGAGGTTCCTACAATGAGCAGTTCTTC. It yields the protein CASRSGGAGGSYNEQFF.

This clone was observed once. The chain recombines TRBV6-1 with TRBJ2-1; possible D gene TRBD2, 5 bases. Trimming stripped 1 base from V and 13 bases from J, with 14 bases between. CDR3 length: 13 residues. The germline V gene has CDR1 MNHNS and CDR2 SASEGT. The CDR3 loop reads CASSEVEGTGQFF. The CDR3 bases are TGTGCCAGCAGTGAAGTCGAGGGCACTGGACAGTTCTTC.

This chain connects TRBV4-2 to TRBJ2-3; TRBD1 aligns across 7 bases. CDR1 and CDR2 from the germline V gene are LGHNA and YNFKEQ. V was pared by 1 base and J by 9 bases, with 4 bases of the junction left unmatched. The CDR3 is made up of 13 amino acids. The CDR3 DNA reads TGTGCCAGCAGCCAAGGGGACAGCGGCACGCAGTATTTT. As protein: CASSQGDSGTQYF.

This clone has a single count. The rearrangement links TRBV19 to TRBJ1-5; the match to TRBD1 covers 9 bases. There are 15 residues in the CDR3. Germline lookup yields CDR1 LNHDA and CDR2 SQIVND (reference sequence). V lost 6 bases, J lost 3 bases, and 6 bases stayed unmatched. The CDR3 here is CASRPGQGINQPQHF. The CDR3 nucleotides are TGTGCCAGTAGACCGGGACAGGGAATCAATCAGCCCCAGCATTTT. Full variable domain (rest looked up from reference TRBV19 and TRBJ1-5): DGGITQSPKYLFRKEGQNVTLSCEQNLNHDAMYWYRQDPGQGLRLIYYSQIVNDFQKGDIAEGYSVSREKKESFPLTVTSAQKNPTAFYLCASRPGQGINQPQHFGDGTRLSIL.

The DNA of the CDR3 is TGTGCCAGCAGCTTAGTTGGTAGCGGCAGCACAGATACGCAGTATTTT. It encodes CASSLVGSGSTDTQYF. V usage is TRBV7-2 and J usage is TRBJ2-3, with D tentatively TRBD2 (6 bases). The V gene lost 1 base and the J gene lost 0 bases, with 11 bases spanning the gap. This CDR3 region has 16 residues. Germline CDR1 SGHTA, CDR2 FQGNSA.

The chain recombines TRBV11-2 with TRBJ1-4; 7 bases align to TRBD1. The germline V gene has CDR1 SGHAT and CDR2 FQNNGV. The CDR3 length is 15 residues. With 4 bases clipped from V and 5 bases from J, the junction kept 7 bases outside the gene matches. The CDR3 spells CASSSFQGGNEKLFF. In nucleotides, the CDR3 is TGTGCCAGCAGCTCATTCCAGGGGGGAAATGAAAAACTGTTTTTT.

The chain employs TRBV19 and TRBJ2-7; D remains unclear. Germline CDR1 and CDR2: LNHDA and SQIVND (reference sequence). This CDR3 contains 11 residues. Trimming cost V 8 bases and J 5 bases, with 10 bases left between them. CDR3 bases: TGTGCCAGTGGCCAGTACGACGAGCAGTACTTC. Translation: CASGQYDEQYF.

The chain recombines TRBV27 with TRBJ1-1; 7 nucleotides align to TRBD1. CDR3 size: 13 residues. Looked up from germline, CDR1 is MNHEY and CDR2 is SMNVEV (reference sequence). V dropped 2 bases and J dropped 7; count of bases not matched to a gene: 4. The DNA for the CDR3 is TGTGCCAGCAGTTTAGGTGCAGGGGGTGAAGCTTTCTTT. Amino acids: CASSLGAGGEAFF.

The chain combines TRBV7-9 with TRBJ2-3; 9 bases line up with TRBD2. V shed 5 bases and J 5 bases; nucleotides not matched to a gene: 20. The CDR3 extends over 19 amino acids. CDR1 SEHNR and CDR2 FQNEAQ come from the germline V gene (reference sequence). CDR3: CASSPPKGLAGPRLDTQYF. In DNA, the CDR3 is TGTGCCAGCAGCCCACCTAAGGGTCTAGCGGGACCCCGGTTAGATACGCAGTATTTT.

This chain links TRBV7-8 with TRBJ2-5, with TRBD1 matching over 10 bases. Germline V gene sequence: CDR1 SGHVS, CDR2 FQNEAQ. CDR3 length: 16 amino acids. V shed 3 bases and J 2 bases; nucleotides not matched to a gene: 6. The DNA of the CDR3 is TGTGCCAGCAGCTTGGGGACAGGGGCCAGTCAAGAGACCCAGTACTTC. Amino acids: CASSLGTGASQETQYF.

The chain has TRBV7-8 and TRBJ1-1; D not certain. CDR1 is SGHVS, CDR2 FQNEAQ, per germline. Trimming took 1 base from V and 1 from J, leaving 7 bases between them. The length of the CDR3 is 14 residues. For the CDR3, the DNA is TGTGCCAGCAGCTTAGACAGCTCGAACACTGAAGCTTTCTTT. It yields the protein CASSLDSSNTEAFF.

This chain uses TRBV9 with TRBJ2-1, with 12 bases fitting TRBD2. CDR1 and CDR2 (germline): SGDLS, YYNGEE. V lost 4 bases and J lost 7; bases outside the gene matches: 3. The CDR3 contains 14 residues. In DNA form, the CDR3 reads TGTGCCAGCAGCACCGGACTAGCGGGGAATGAGCAGTTCTTC. It yields the protein CASSTGLAGNEQFF.

The J gene is TRBJ2-2, the V gene TRBV5-8; TRBD1 matches at 12 bases. The length of the CDR3 is 16 residues. J gave up 6 bases and V 4 bases, and 7 bases lay outside the gene matches. Per the germline V gene, CDR1 is SGHTS and CDR2 is YDEGEE. The CDR3 protein is CASSPSGTGGSGELFF. The CDR3 nucleotides are TGTGCCAGCAGCCCTTCGGGGACAGGGGGCTCCGGGGAGCTGTTTTTT.

V gene TRBV27 combines with J gene TRBJ2-1; D may be TRBD1 (6 bases). Trimming removed 4 bases at V and 7 bases at J, with 8 bases between. The CDR3 consists of 12 residues. Per germline, CDR1 MNHEY and CDR2 SMNVEV (reference sequence). The CDR3 loop reads CASSSRGNEQFF. DNA of the CDR3: TGTGCCAGCAGTTCCAGGGGAAATGAGCAGTTCTTC.

The gene calls are TRBV11-2 and TRBJ2-3, with TRBD1 matching 10 bases. The CDR3 runs to 15 residues. Unmatched junction bases numbered 4, after V lost 3 bases and J lost 4 bases. CDR1 is SGHAT and CDR2 is FQNNGV in the germline V gene. CDR3 nucleotides: TGTGCCAGCAGCTTCGCGACAGGGGGCTCAGATACGCAGTATTTT. Encoded protein: CASSFATGGSDTQYF.

As for this clone: The same CDR3 can be traced to other DNA sequences in this sample. The chain has TRBV2 and TRBJ1-1; TRBD1 is a possible D gene (6 bases). Germline V gives CDR1 SNHLY, CDR2 FYNNEI. The CDR3 spans 15 residues. The V and J ends lost 3 bases and 1 base respectively, with 12 bases between them. CDR3 DNA sequence: TGTGCCAGCAGTGAGCAGGGGAAGGAGAACACTGAAGCTTTCTTT. Residues: CASSEQGKENTEAFF.

The chain employs TRBV30 and TRBJ1-1; 9 nucleotides match TRBD1. CDR1 is GTSNPN and CDR2 is SVGIG in the germline V gene (reference sequence). V gave up 1 base and J gave up 5 bases; unmatched junction bases: 11. This CDR3 spans 16 amino acids. Here the CDR3 DNA reads TGTGCCTGGAGTGCGTCCGGGACAGGGCTTTTAACTGAAGCTTTCTTT. Translated: CAWSASGTGLLTEAFF.

V and J are TRBV5-1 and TRBJ2-2; 7 bases agree with TRBD2. The CDR3 length is 15 residues. The J segment lost 3 bases and the V segment lost 1 base, leaving 3 bases of the junction unmatched. Germline V gene sequence: CDR1 SGHRS, CDR2 YFSETQ. CDR3 sequence: CASSLFAGDTGELFF. The CDR3 nucleotides read TGCGCCAGCAGCTTGTTTGCGGGAGACACCGGGGAGCTGTTTTTT.

V is TRBV27 and J is TRBJ2-7, with D uncertain. Looked up from germline, CDR1 is MNHEY and CDR2 is SMNVEV (reference sequence). This CDR3 is 14 amino acids long. V was shortened by 0 bases and J by 2 bases, with 8 bases between the two germline ends. The chain's CDR3 is CASSLSGDPYEQYF. The CDR3 coding sequence is TGTGCCAGCAGTTTATCCGGAGACCCCTACGAGCAGTACTTC.

V gene TRBV6-1 combines with J gene TRBJ2-5; 7 bases align to TRBD2. The junction had 4 bases not matched to a gene; V was cut back by 6 bases and J by 3 bases. Germline assignment: CDR1 MNHNS and CDR2 SASEGT. This CDR3 region has 13 residues. CDR3 in amino acids: CASRPGGEETQYF. The CDR3 DNA reads as TGTGCCAGCAGGCCGGGAGGTGAAGAGACCCAGTACTTC.

This chain links TRBV5-6 with TRBJ2-7; 8 bases are a match to TRBD1. J lost 5 bases, V lost 0 bases, and 4 bases had no gene match. Germline CDR1 SGHDT, CDR2 YYEEEE. The CDR3 covers 14 residues. CDR3: CASSLGGQGHEQYF. CDR3 DNA: TGTGCCAGCAGCTTGGGTGGACAGGGACACGAGCAGTACTTC.